This TCR beta chain derives from a study of blood T cell repertoires in COVID-19. Study-level information: The study drew acute and convalescent COVID-19 samples from the United States, Italy and Spain. T cells, B-cell-depleted T cells, or PBMCs provided the cDNA or gDNA that served as material.

Study processing details: Researchers report that nucleated cell counts were estimated from reference gene primer amplification. The assay was immunoSEQ multiplex PCR, and TCRdb's table has in-frame clones only and misses some. V and J calls and clone size follow that table, whereas D and trimming were derived from the DNA. The repertoire consists of fewer than 200,000 clones, with roughly 88% occurring once and the leading ten covering 9.8%. The V and J ends lost 5 bases and 9 bases respectively, with 14 bases between them. CDR3 length: 13 residues. This chain connects TRBV12-3 or TRBV12-4 to TRBJ2-1, with D possibly being TRBD2 (5 bases). The receptor was isolated from a woman aged 80 or older with acute or convalescent COVID-19. Sequenced sample: peripheral blood. This CDR3 reads CASSPGLKTEQFF. DNA for the CDR3: TGTGCCAGCAGTCCCGGACTGAAAACTGAGCAGTTCTTC.